This T cell receptor beta chain emerged from a study of cytomegalovirus exposure and HLA in healthy donors. PCR used 60 Vbeta primers and 13 Jbeta primers. The assay was immunoSEQ multiplex PCR, and TCRdb's table has in-frame clones only and misses some. The sample records roughly 160,000 clones, approximately 80% being singletons. Germline lookup yields CDR1 MDHEN and CDR2 SYDVKM. CDR3 length: 11 residues. V lost 8 bases and J lost 5, with 6 bases in between. V gene TRBV28 combines with J gene TRBJ1-4; D not certain. Input material: PBMCs. This sequence originates from a woman in her twenties or thirties in good health and CMV-seropositive. DNA for the CDR3: TGTGCCAGCGGCCAAAATGAAAAACTGTTTTTT. Its protein is CASGQNEKLFF.